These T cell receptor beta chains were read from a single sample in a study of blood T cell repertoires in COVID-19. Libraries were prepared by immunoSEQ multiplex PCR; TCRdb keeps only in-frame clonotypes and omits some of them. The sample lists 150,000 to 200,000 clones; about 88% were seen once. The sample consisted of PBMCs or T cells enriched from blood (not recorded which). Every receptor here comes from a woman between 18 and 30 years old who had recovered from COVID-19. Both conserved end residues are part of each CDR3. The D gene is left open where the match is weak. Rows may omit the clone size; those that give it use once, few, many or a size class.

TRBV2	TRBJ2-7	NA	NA	CASNPGVGLLGSF	TGTGCCAGCAATCCGGGAGTGGGCCTTCTGGGGAGCTTC
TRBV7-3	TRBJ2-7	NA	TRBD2	CASSLWAGVGEQYF	TGTGCCAGCAGCTTATGGGCGGGAGTTGGTGAGCAGTACTTC
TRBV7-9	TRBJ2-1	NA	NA	CASSLGARNEQFF	TGTGCCAGCAGCTTAGGAGCTCGAAATGAGCAGTTCTTC
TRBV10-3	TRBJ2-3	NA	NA	CAISGGGTDTQYF	TGTGCCATCAGTGGAGGCGGGACGGATACGCAGTATTTT
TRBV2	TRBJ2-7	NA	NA	CASSEQDYEQYF	TGTGCCAGCAGTGAACAGGATTACGAGCAGTACTTC
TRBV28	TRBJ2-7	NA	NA	CASSLRPAGTPYEQYF	TGTGCCAGCAGCCTCAGGCCCGCAGGTACTCCCTACGAGCAGTACTTC
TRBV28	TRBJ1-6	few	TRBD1	CASSRTGLALHF	TGTGCCAGCAGTCGGACAGGCCTGGCCCTCCACTTT
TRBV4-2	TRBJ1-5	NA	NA	CASSQEGRDNQPQHF	TGTGCCAGCAGCCAAGAAGGCAGGGACAATCAGCCCCAGCATTTT
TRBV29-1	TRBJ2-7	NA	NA	CSVHTGQNYEQYF	TGCAGCGTTCACACCGGACAGAACTACGAGCAGTACTTC
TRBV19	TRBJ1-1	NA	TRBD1	CASSYRGLVSEAFF	TGTGCCAGTAGTTACAGGGGGCTTGTTTCTGAAGCTTTCTTT
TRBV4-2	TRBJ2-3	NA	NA	CASSQDLSRTDTQYF	TGTGCCAGCAGCCAAGATCTCTCTCGCACAGATACGCAGTATTTT
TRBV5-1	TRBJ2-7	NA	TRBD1	CASSSIPGTGGYEQYF	TGCGCCAGCAGCTCAATCCCCGGGACAGGGGGGTACGAGCAGTACTTC
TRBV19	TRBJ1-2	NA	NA	CASSIVNRDYGYTF	TGTGCCAGTAGTATAGTCAACAGAGATTATGGCTACACCTTC
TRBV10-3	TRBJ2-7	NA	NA	CAISLAGEQYF	TGTGCCATCAGTCTCGCGGGCGAGCAGTACTTC
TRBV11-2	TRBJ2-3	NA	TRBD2	CASSLGTFGEGQDTQYF	TGTGCCAGCAGCTTAGGGACCTTTGGGGAGGGCCAAGATACGCAGTATTTT
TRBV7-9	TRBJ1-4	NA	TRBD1	CASWKTGLNEKLFF	TGTGCCAGCTGGAAGACAGGGCTAAATGAAAAACTGTTTTTT
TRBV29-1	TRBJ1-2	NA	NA	CSVDPQGAGYGYTF	TGCAGCGTTGACCCACAGGGAGCAGGCTATGGCTACACCTTC
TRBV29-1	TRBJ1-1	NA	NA	CSVRRGQTGTHTEAFF	TGCAGCGTTCGTCGGGGCCAAACAGGGACGCACACTGAAGCTTTCTTT
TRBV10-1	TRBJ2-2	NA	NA	CASSEGGTGELFF	TGCGCCAGCAGCGAGGGCGGTACCGGGGAGCTGTTTTTT
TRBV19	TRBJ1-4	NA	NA	CASSVGATNEKLFF	TGTGCCAGTAGTGTCGGGGCAACTAATGAAAAACTGTTTTTT
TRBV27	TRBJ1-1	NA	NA	CASSLTMKTEAFF	TGTGCCAGCAGTCTGACTATGAAAACTGAAGCTTTCTTT
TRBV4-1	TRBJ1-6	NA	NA	CASSQGYGGDPLHF	TGCGCCAGCAGCCAAGGTTACGGGGGGGATCCCCTCCACTTT
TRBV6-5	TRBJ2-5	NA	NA	CASSSDEGRQETQYF	TGTGCCAGCAGTTCCGATGAGGGTCGCCAAGAGACCCAGTACTTC
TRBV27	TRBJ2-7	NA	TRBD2	CASKTSGIGEQYF	TGTGCCAGCAAGACTAGCGGGATTGGCGAGCAGTACTTC
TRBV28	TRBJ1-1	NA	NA	CASSLFLEDTEAFF	TGTGCCAGCAGTTTATTCCTAGAGGACACTGAAGCTTTCTTT
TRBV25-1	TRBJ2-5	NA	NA	CASSLQDVEETQYF	TGTGCCAGCAGCTTACAGGACGTGGAGGAGACCCAGTACTTC
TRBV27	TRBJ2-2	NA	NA	CASSRLQGSTGELFF	TGTGCCAGCAGTCGACTGCAGGGGAGCACCGGGGAGCTGTTTTTT
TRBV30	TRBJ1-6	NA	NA	CAWSPGIGNSPLHF	TGTGCCTGGAGCCCGGGTATCGGGAATTCACCCCTCCACTTT
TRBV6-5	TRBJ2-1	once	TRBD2	CASGGVGYNEQFF	TGTGCCAGCGGGGGGGTTGGATACAATGAGCAGTTCTTC
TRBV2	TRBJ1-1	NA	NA	CASSEEGSNTEAFF	TGTGCCAGCAGTGAGGAGGGCTCGAACACTGAAGCTTTCTTT
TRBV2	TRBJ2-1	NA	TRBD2	CASVPSGRYNEQFF	TGTGCCAGCGTTCCTAGCGGGAGATACAATGAGCAGTTCTTC
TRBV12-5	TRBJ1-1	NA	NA	CASAASGGLAEAFF	TGTGCTAGTGCCGCCAGTGGGGGACTGGCTGAAGCTTTCTTT
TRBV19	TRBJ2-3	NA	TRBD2	CASSRDQPGLAGVGTDTQYF	TGTGCCAGTAGTAGGGACCAGCCGGGACTAGCGGGAGTTGGGACAGATACGCAGTATTTT
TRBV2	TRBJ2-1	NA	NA	CASTLDPRANEQFF	TGTGCCAGCACTCTCGACCCGAGGGCAAATGAGCAGTTCTTC
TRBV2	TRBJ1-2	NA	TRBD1	CASQTGGGYTF	TGTGCCAGCCAGACAGGGGGCGGCTACACCTTC
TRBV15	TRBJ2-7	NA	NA	CATRKGDGYEQYF	TGTGCCACCAGAAAGGGGGATGGCTACGAGCAGTACTTC
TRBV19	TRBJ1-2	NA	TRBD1	CASQDRDYGYTF	TGTGCCAGTCAAGACAGGGACTATGGCTACACCTTC
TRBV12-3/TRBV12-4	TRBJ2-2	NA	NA	CASSYQRAGELFF	TGTGCCAGCAGCTACCAGCGGGCCGGGGAGCTGTTTTTT
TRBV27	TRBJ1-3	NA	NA	CASSLLGPRSGNTIYF	TGTGCCAGCAGTCTACTTGGGCCGCGCTCTGGAAACACCATATATTTT
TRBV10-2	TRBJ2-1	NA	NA	CASSESPGRETYNEQFF	TGCGCCAGCAGTGAGTCACCGGGAAGGGAGACCTACAATGAGCAGTTCTTC
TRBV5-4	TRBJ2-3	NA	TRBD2	CASRTQTSVTDTQYF	TGTGCCAGCAGGACCCAAACTAGCGTCACAGATACGCAGTATTTT
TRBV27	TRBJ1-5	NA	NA	CASRHLNQPQHF	TGTGCCAGCCGACACCTCAATCAGCCCCAGCATTTT
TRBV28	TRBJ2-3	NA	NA	CASSFPTRTDTQYF	TGTGCCAGCAGTTTTCCAACTCGCACAGATACGCAGTATTTT
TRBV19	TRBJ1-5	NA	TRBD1	CASSMVGTGNQPQHF	TGTGCCAGTAGTATGGTGGGGACAGGCAATCAGCCCCAGCATTTT
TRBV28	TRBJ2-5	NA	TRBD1	CASSFSGTALRETQYF	TGTGCCAGCAGTTTCTCAGGGACAGCACTAAGAGAGACCCAGTACTTC
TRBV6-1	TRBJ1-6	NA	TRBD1	CASSDSMDRGGDSPLHF	TGTGCCAGCAGTGATTCGATGGACAGGGGAGGAGATTCACCCCTCCACTTT
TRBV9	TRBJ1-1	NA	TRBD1	CASSPLRDREYTEAFF	TGTGCCAGCAGCCCCCTCCGGGACAGGGAGTACACTGAAGCTTTCTTT
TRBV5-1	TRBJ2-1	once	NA	CASSPSRGIQEQFF	TGCGCCAGCAGCCCAAGTAGGGGGATTCAGGAGCAGTTCTTC
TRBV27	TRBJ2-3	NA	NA	CASRPLATRATDTQYF	TGTGCCAGCAGACCCCTAGCGACCCGCGCCACAGATACGCAGTATTTT
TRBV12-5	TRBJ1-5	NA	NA	CASAGGVYQPQHF	TGTGCTAGTGCCGGGGGTGTATATCAGCCCCAGCATTTT
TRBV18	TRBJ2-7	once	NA	CASSKLRETYEQYF	TGTGCCAGCTCAAAGTTGAGGGAAACCTACGAGCAGTACTTC
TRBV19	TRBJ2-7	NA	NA	CASSMARTYEQYF	TGTGCCAGTAGTATGGCAAGAACCTACGAGCAGTACTTC
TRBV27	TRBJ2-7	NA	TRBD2	CASSRAGPGGEQYF	TGTGCCAGCAGTAGGGCGGGGCCCGGGGGGGAGCAGTACTTC
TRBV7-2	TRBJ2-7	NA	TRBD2	CASSSSGTTSYEQYF	TGTGCCAGCAGCTCATCCGGGACTACCTCCTACGAGCAGTACTTC
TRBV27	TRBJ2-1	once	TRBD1	CASSTSPRDRATRSYNEQFF	TGTGCCAGCAGTACTAGCCCCCGGGACAGGGCGACCCGCTCCTACAATGAGCAGTTCTTC